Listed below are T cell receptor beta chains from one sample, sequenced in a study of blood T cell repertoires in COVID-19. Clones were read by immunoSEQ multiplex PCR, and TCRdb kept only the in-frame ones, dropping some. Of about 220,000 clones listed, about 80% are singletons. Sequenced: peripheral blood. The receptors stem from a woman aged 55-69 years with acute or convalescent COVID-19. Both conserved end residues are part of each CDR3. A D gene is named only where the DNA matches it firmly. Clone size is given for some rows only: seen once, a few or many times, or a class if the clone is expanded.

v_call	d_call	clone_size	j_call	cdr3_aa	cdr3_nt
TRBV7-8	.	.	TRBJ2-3	CASSFVQYPPSTDTQYF	TGTGCCAGCAGCTTCGTGCAGTACCCACCGAGCACAGATACGCAGTATTTT
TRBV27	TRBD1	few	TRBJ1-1	CASSLDRAYTEAFF	TGTGCCAGCAGTCTCGACAGGGCTTACACTGAAGCTTTCTTT
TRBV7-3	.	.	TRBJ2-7	CASSRTGGPNYEQYF	TGTGCCAGCAGCAGAACCGGGGGGCCGAACTACGAGCAGTACTTC
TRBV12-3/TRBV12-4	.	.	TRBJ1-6	CASSPDSNSPLHF	TGTGCCAGCAGTCCGGACAGTAATTCACCCCTCCACTTT
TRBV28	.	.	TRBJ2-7	CASRTGPSYEQYF	TGTGCCAGCAGGACAGGACCGTCCTACGAGCAGTACTTC
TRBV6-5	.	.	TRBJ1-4	CASSRDRRNEKLFF	TGTGCCAGCAGCCGAGACAGGAGGAATGAAAAACTGTTTTTT
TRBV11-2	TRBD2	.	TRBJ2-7	CASSWESGGTYEQYF	TGTGCCAGCAGCTGGGAAAGCGGGGGAACCTACGAGCAGTACTTC
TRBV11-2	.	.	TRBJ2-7	CASSQTTGTTYEQYF	TGTGCCAGCAGCCAAACGACAGGAACAACCTACGAGCAGTACTTC
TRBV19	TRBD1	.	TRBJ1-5	CASSIDRDQPQHF	TGTGCCAGTAGTATTGACAGGGACCAGCCCCAGCATTTT
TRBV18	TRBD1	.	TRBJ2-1	CASSIDPGTGGAYNEQFF	TGTGCCAGCTCGATAGATCCCGGGACAGGGGGCGCCTACAATGAGCAGTTCTTC
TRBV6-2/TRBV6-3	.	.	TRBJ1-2	CASSSGGQKAAYGYTF	TGTGCCAGCAGCTCGGGAGGTCAGAAAGCGGCCTATGGCTACACCTTC
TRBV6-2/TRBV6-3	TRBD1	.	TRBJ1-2	CASSPTGSHGYTF	TGTGCCAGCAGTCCGACAGGGAGCCATGGCTACACCTTC
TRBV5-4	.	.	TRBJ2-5	CASSLAGETQYF	TGTGCCAGCAGCTTGGCGGGGGAGACCCAGTACTTC
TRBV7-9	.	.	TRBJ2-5	CASSLASGFQETQYF	TGTGCCAGCAGCTTAGCGTCGGGGTTCCAAGAGACCCAGTACTTC
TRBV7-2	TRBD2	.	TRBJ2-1	CASSISGATYNEQFF	TGTGCCAGCAGCATTAGCGGGGCGACCTACAATGAGCAGTTCTTC
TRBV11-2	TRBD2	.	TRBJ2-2	CASTQREATGELFF	TGTGCCAGCACCCAGCGGGAGGCCACCGGGGAGCTGTTTTTT
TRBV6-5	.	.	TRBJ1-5	CASRRLTGPNQPQHF	TGTGCCAGCAGGAGACTGACAGGCCCAAATCAGCCCCAGCATTTT
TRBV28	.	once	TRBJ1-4	CASSLFGTGYEKLFF	TGTGCCAGCAGTTTATTTGGTACAGGGTATGAAAAACTGTTTTTT
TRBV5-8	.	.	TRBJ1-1	CASSLAARDTEAFF	TGTGCCAGCAGCTTGGCCGCACGGGACACTGAAGCTTTCTTT
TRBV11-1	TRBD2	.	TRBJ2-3	CASSPRGGLSTDTQYF	TGTGCCAGCAGCCCGCGGGGGGGCCTGAGCACAGATACGCAGTATTTT
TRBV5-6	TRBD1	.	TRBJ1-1	CASSLLQGAAQAFF	TGTGCCAGCAGCTTGTTGCAGGGGGCGGCCCAAGCTTTCTTT
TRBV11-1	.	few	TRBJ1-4	CASSPHEAEKLFF	TGTGCCAGCAGCCCCCATGAGGCCGAAAAACTGTTTTTT
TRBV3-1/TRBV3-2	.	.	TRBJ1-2	CASSQGQAGYTF	TGTGCCAGCAGCCAGGGCCAGGCTGGCTACACCTTC
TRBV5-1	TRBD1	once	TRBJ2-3	CASSSTSGGGQYF	TGCGCCAGCAGCTCGACCTCAGGGGGTGGGCAGTATTTT
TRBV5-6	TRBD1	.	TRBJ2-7	CASSAPGQDYEQYF	TGTGCCAGCAGCGCCCCAGGACAGGATTACGAGCAGTACTTC
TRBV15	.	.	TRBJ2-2	CATSPGYTGELFF	TGTGCCACCAGCCCAGGCTACACCGGGGAGCTGTTTTTT